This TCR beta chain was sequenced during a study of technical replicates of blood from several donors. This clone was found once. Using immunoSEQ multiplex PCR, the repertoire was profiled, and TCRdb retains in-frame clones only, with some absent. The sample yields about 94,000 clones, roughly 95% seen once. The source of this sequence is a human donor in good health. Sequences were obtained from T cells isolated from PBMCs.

CDR3 nucleotides: TGTGCCTGGAGTGTACTTAGAGATGAGCAGTACTTC. Residues: CAWSVLRDEQYF. The chain joins TRBV30 to TRBJ2-7; D gene unclear. The V gene lost 0 bases and the J gene lost 7 bases, with 10 bases spanning the gap. The CDR3 is 12 amino acids. The germline V gene encodes CDR1 GTSNPN and CDR2 SVGIG (reference sequence).